These T cell receptor beta chains were read from a single sample in a study of T cell responses to AZD1222 COVID-19 vaccine. Sequenced by immunoSEQ multiplex PCR; TCRdb stores in-frame clones only, minus some. The profile shows approximately 70,000 clones, roughly 80% of them singletons. The specimen comprised peripheral blood, sampled 28 days after the second AZD1222 dose. The receptors shown here come from an adult who received the AZD1222 COVID-19 vaccine. CDR3s include the opening cysteine and the closing phenylalanine or tryptophan. The D gene is left open where the match is weak. Size is omitted from some rows. Given values are once, few, many or a class for expanded clones.

clone_size	cdr3_length	d_call	v_call	j_call	cdr3_aa	cdr3_nt
.	16	TRBD2	TRBV7-8	TRBJ2-7	CASSLGTSGGPYEQYF	TGTGCCAGCAGCTTAGGTACTAGCGGGGGGCCCTACGAGCAGTACTTC
.	16	TRBD1	TRBV5-5	TRBJ1-6	CASSLSRDRVFSPLHF	TGTGCCAGCAGCTTGTCCCGGGACAGGGTTTTTTCACCCCTCCACTTT
.	16	.	TRBV7-9	TRBJ1-2	CASSLLSAGPNYGYTF	TGTGCCAGCAGCTTACTATCGGCAGGGCCAAACTATGGCTACACCTTC
.	11	.	TRBV7-2	TRBJ1-1	CASSLQAMAFF	TGTGCCAGCAGCTTACAGGCTATGGCTTTCTTT
once	14	.	TRBV3-1/TRBV3-2	TRBJ2-7	CASSQGLSSYEQYF	TGTGCCAGCAGCCAAGGTCTAAGCTCCTACGAGCAGTACTTC
.	14	TRBD1	TRBV9	TRBJ1-6	CASSVEGGGSPLHF	TGTGCCAGCAGCGTAGAAGGGGGCGGGTCACCCCTCCACTTT
.	13	.	TRBV7-8	TRBJ2-7	CASSPAEGSRKLF	TGTGCCAGCAGCCCGGCGGAGGGGTCCCGGAAACTCTTC
.	17	TRBD1	TRBV4-1	TRBJ1-2	CASSLRPGGTGVDGYTF	TGCGCCAGCAGCCTCCGCCCGGGCGGGACAGGGGTAGATGGCTACACCTTC
once	17	.	TRBV5-8	TRBJ1-1	CASSLEGFSDEATEAFF	TGTGCCAGCAGCTTGGAGGGGTTCTCGGACGAGGCGACTGAAGCTTTCTTT
once	15	TRBD2	TRBV18	TRBJ2-7	CASSLRTSGAYEQYF	TGTGCCAGCTCACTGAGGACTAGCGGTGCCTACGAGCAGTACTTC
.	13	.	TRBV12-5	TRBJ1-5	CASGYDRDQPQHF	TGTGCTAGTGGTTATGACAGAGATCAGCCCCAGCATTTT
.	16	.	TRBV21-1	TRBJ1-5	CASSNDRGPGNQPQHF	TGTGCCAGCAGCAACGATAGGGGGCCGGGCAATCAGCCCCAGCATTTT
.	21	.	TRBV6-1	TRBJ2-1	CASSEFPRLPVVYHRYNEQFF	TGTGCCAGCAGTGAATTCCCCCGTTTGCCGGTGGTCTATCACCGCTACAATGAGCAGTTCTTC
.	12	TRBD1	TRBV25-1	TRBJ2-7	CASSLTGNEQYF	TGTGCCAGCAGTCTGACAGGGAACGAGCAGTACTTC
few	14	.	TRBV5-1	TRBJ2-3	CASSLGSSTDTQYF	TGCGCCAGCAGCTTGGGGTCTAGCACAGATACGCAGTATTTT
few	14	TRBD1	TRBV7-9	TRBJ1-2	CASTPGQSVYGYTF	TGTGCCAGCACGCCGGGACAGTCCGTCTATGGCTACACCTTC
.	18	.	TRBV27	TRBJ1-5	CASSLSGPDSMSNQPQHF	TGTGCCAGCAGTTTATCGGGGCCAGATTCGATGAGCAATCAGCCCCAGCATTTT
.	15	.	TRBV7-2	TRBJ1-5	CASSPLSGSNQPQHF	TGTGCCAGCAGCCCATTATCAGGCAGCAATCAGCCCCAGCATTTT
.	14	.	TRBV15	TRBJ1-2	CATSRDRRGNGYTF	TGTGCCACCAGCAGAGATCGGCGCGGAAATGGCTACACCTTC
once	15	.	TRBV18	TRBJ2-7	CASSPDRGESYEQYF	TGTGCCAGCTCACCAGATAGGGGCGAGTCCTACGAGCAGTACTTC
.	12	.	TRBV3-1/TRBV3-2	TRBJ2-5	CASAGGGGTQYF	TGTGCCAGCGCAGGGGGAGGAGGGACCCAGTACTTC
many	19	TRBD2	TRBV3-1/TRBV3-2	TRBJ2-2	CASSQEQALAGANTGELFF	TGTGCCAGCAGCCAAGAACAGGCGCTAGCGGGGGCGAACACCGGGGAGCTGTTTTTT
.	17	TRBD2	TRBV5-8	TRBJ2-5	CASSPGTSGGGQETQYF	TGTGCCAGCAGCCCGGGGACTAGCGGGGGGGGCCAAGAGACCCAGTACTTC
.	15	.	TRBV9	TRBJ1-5	CASSGSGRLDQPQHF	TGTGCCAGCAGCGGCTCGGGGCGTTTAGATCAGCCCCAGCATTTT
.	13	.	TRBV5-4	TRBJ2-3	CASSRTSTDTQYF	TGTGCCAGCAGCCGTACTAGCACAGATACGCAGTATTTT
.	15	.	TRBV7-2	TRBJ2-2	CASSYRGQNTGELFF	TGTGCCAGCAGCTACCGCGGACAGAACACCGGGGAGCTGTTTTTT
.	11	.	TRBV12-3/TRBV12-4	TRBJ1-2	CASRYTYGYTF	TGTGCCAGCAGGTACACCTATGGCTACACCTTC
.	16	TRBD1	TRBV19	TRBJ1-6	CASSQTGTGYNSPLHF	TGTGCCAGTAGTCAAACCGGGACAGGGTATAATTCACCCCTCCACTTT
.	14	.	TRBV7-9	TRBJ2-7	CASSFGRTYDEQYF	TGTGCCAGCAGCTTTGGCCGGACTTACGACGAGCAGTACTTC
.	16	.	TRBV3-1/TRBV3-2	TRBJ1-3	CASSQANGRSGNTIYF	TGTGCCAGCAGCCAGGCAAATGGAAGATCCGGAAACACCATATATTTT
.	13	.	TRBV5-6	TRBJ2-5	CASSPGPKETQYF	TGTGCCAGCAGTCCTGGGCCCAAAGAGACCCAGTACTTC
.	15	.	TRBV6-5	TRBJ1-1	CASSYFGRMNTEAFF	TGTGCCAGCAGTTACTTTGGCAGGATGAACACTGAAGCTTTCTTT
.	11	.	TRBV6-5	TRBJ1-4	CASSPGEKLFF	TGTGCCAGCAGTCCCGGGGAAAAACTGTTTTTT
.	14	TRBD2	TRBV29-1	TRBJ2-1	CSLRFDGGAFEQFF	TGCAGCTTGCGCTTCGACGGGGGGGCCTTTGAGCAGTTCTTC
.	16	.	TRBV4-1	TRBJ1-2	CASSQDQVSANYGYTF	TGCGCCAGCAGCCAAGATCAGGTGTCCGCTAACTATGGCTACACCTTC
.	18	.	TRBV28	TRBJ1-6	CASSFLSQQGTYNSPLHF	TGTGCCAGCAGTTTTCTATCCCAACAGGGTACCTATAATTCACCCCTCCACTTT
.	16	.	TRBV9	TRBJ2-1	CASNSRGSGSYNEQFF	TGTGCCAGCAACTCGCGTGGATCGGGCTCCTACAATGAGCAGTTCTTC
.	16	TRBD2	TRBV5-1	TRBJ2-1	CASSLEGLAEYNEQFF	TGCGCCAGCAGCTTGGAGGGACTAGCGGAATACAATGAGCAGTTCTTC
.	13	.	TRBV27	TRBJ2-3	CASSLEYTDTQYF	TGTGCCAGCAGTTTAGAATACACAGATACGCAGTATTTT
.	16	TRBD1	TRBV11-2	TRBJ1-1	CASSLGQGVGNTEAFF	TGTGCCAGCAGCTTAGGACAGGGGGTGGGAAACACTGAAGCTTTCTTT
.	16	.	TRBV6-5	TRBJ2-3	CASSYVSRVSTDTQYF	TGTGCCAGCAGTTACGTTTCCAGGGTTAGCACAGATACGCAGTATTTT
.	14	TRBD1	TRBV5-1	TRBJ1-2	CATSSLGQDYGYTF	TGCGCCACCAGCTCCTTGGGACAGGACTATGGCTACACCTTC
.	13	TRBD1	TRBV6-5	TRBJ1-2	CVTASDRDYGYTF	TGTGTCACAGCTAGTGACAGGGACTATGGCTACACCTTC
.	14	.	TRBV4-1	TRBJ1-6	CASSQRPTNSPLHF	TGCGCCAGCAGCCAGAGACCAACAAATTCACCCCTCCACTTT
.	15	.	TRBV29-1	TRBJ1-2	CSVELPQGLGYGYTF	TGCAGCGTTGAACTCCCCCAGGGATTGGGGTATGGCTACACCTTC
.	13	.	TRBV11-3	TRBJ1-1	CASSLGANTEAFF	TGTGCCAGCAGCTTAGGAGCGAACACTGAAGCTTTCTTT
.	13	.	TRBV5-1	TRBJ2-7	CASSLGASGEQYF	TGCGCCAGCAGCTTGGGAGCCTCGGGCGAGCAGTACTTC
.	16	.	TRBV4-1	TRBJ2-1	CASSQDVGSGYNEQFF	TGCGCCAGCAGCCAAGATGTCGGTAGCGGATACAATGAGCAGTTCTTC
.	17	.	TRBV7-9	TRBJ2-2	CASSLPINLGTSGELFF	TGTGCCAGCAGTCTTCCAATCAATCTCGGGACATCCGGGGAGCTGTTTTTT
.	15	.	TRBV9	TRBJ2-1	CASSAEGSSYNEQFF	TGTGCCAGCAGCGCAGAGGGTAGCTCCTACAATGAGCAGTTCTTC